The 2 T cell receptor beta chains below all came from one sample that was sequenced in a study of T cell clonality in common variable immunodeficiency. The assay was immunoSEQ multiplex PCR, and TCRdb's table has in-frame clones only and misses some. The profile covers 40,000 to 50,000 clones, none occurring a single time. The sequencing sample was made of peripheral blood mononuclear cells. These receptor sequences come from a person aged 18 to 70 in good health.

The sample holds many counts of this clone. The CDR3 end is not reached by the read, which stops 3 residues before it; the germline J gene fills it in. The sample carries other DNA sequences with the same CDR3. The chain recombines TRBV14 with TRBJ2-3, with a possible D match to TRBD1 (6 bases). This CDR3 has 13 residues. V was shortened by 4 bases and J by 6 bases, with 11 bases between the two germline ends. Germline CDR1 reads SGHDN; CDR2 reads FVKESK. CDR3 bases read: TGTGCCAGCAGCCTACAGGGAACCGATACG. As protein: CASSLQGTDT. The whole CDR3 is CASSLQGTDTQYF.

This clone was observed at least ten times. The CDR3 goes on 3 residues after the read ends, and that part is filled in from the germline J gene. The chain joins TRBV27 to TRBJ1-6; D is undetermined. CDR1 and CDR2 (germline): MNHEY, SMNVEV (reference sequence). The CDR3 has 15 residues. The V gene lost 3 bases and the J gene lost 10 bases, with 16 bases spanning the gap. The CDR3 here is CASSFGPGFDSPLHF. The sequenced CDR3 bases are TGTGCCAGCAGTTTTGGTCCCGGGTTTGACTCACCC.